One TCR beta chain is described in this entry. Its matching antigen is unknown. CDR1 is SGHVS and CDR2 is FNYEAQ in the germline V gene. The CDR3 totals 16 residues. V was clipped by 3 bases and J by 0 bases; unmatched bases: 8. One entry per CDR3 protein, called by TCRdb with MiXCR from the 5' RACE reads. The sample holds about 240,000 distinct CDR3 sequences, approximately 9% seen once. These data are taken from a study of CD8 T cells in ankylosing spondylitis. General observations from the study: It was reported that disease-linked clones were significantly enriched in matched ankylosing spondylitis synovial fluid. Made up of under 10 highly homologous variants, a TCR beta motif appeared characteristic of ankylosing spondylitis blood.

The sequenced sample consisted of blood, either unsorted or a sorted T cell fraction (not recorded which). The rearrangement links TRBV7-6 to TRBJ2-7; 7 bases map to TRBD1. The receptor was derived from a male donor with ankylosing spondylitis or in good health (not recorded which). This chain's CDR3 is CASSFEHRGNSYEQYF. Here the CDR3 DNA reads TGTGCCAGCAGCTTCGAGCACAGGGGTAACTCCTACGAGCAGTACTTC. The variable domain in full, completed from reference TRBV7-6 and TRBJ2-7, reads GAGVSQSPRYKVTKRGQDVALRCDPISGHVSLYWYRQALGQGPEFLTYFNYEAQQDKSGLPNDRFSAERPEGSISTLTIQRTEQRDSAMYRCASSFEHRGNSYEQYFGPGTRLTVT.